This TCR beta chain was sequenced in a study of blood T cell repertoires in COVID-19. In the study overall: Samples representing acute and convalescent COVID-19 were sourced from the United States, Italy and Spain. PBMCs, B-cell-depleted T cells, or T cells provided the cDNA or gDNA that made up the material.

As handled by the study authors: The assay estimated nucleated cells by amplifying reference gene primers. Profiled with immunoSEQ multiplex PCR; TCRdb holds only in-frame clones, not every one. The V and J calls and clone size were taken over from that table, and D and trimming were inferred from the DNA. Of 150,000 to 200,000 clones in the sample, 86% are singletons; the top ten hold roughly 0.95%. This CDR3 contains 17 residues. Trimming took off 1 base at V and 7 bases at J, with 22 bases between the two ends. Sequencing was performed on peripheral blood. The chain employs TRBV23-1 and TRBJ1-2; weak D call: TRBD1 (5 bases). TRBV23-1 is recorded as an ORF, its role being uncertain. This receptor was obtained from a young man with acute or convalescent COVID-19. CDR3 sequence reads: CASSQFGRVRPEIGYTF. As DNA, the CDR3 is TGCGCCAGCAGTCAATTTGGCAGGGTTCGACCGGAGATTGGCTACACCTTC.